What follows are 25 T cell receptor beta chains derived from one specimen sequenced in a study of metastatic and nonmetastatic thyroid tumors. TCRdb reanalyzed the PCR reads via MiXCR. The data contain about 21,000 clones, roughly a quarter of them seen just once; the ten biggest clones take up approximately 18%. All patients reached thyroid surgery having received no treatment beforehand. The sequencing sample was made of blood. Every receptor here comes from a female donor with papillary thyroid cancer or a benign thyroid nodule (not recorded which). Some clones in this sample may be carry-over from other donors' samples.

The DNA for the CDR3 is TGTGCCAGCCGACAGGGTTATGGCTACACCTTC. It codes for CASRQGYGYTF. The chain recombines TRBV2 with TRBJ1-2, with TRBD1 matching 7 bases. Per the germline V gene, CDR1 is SNHLY and CDR2 is FYNNEI. CDR3 length: 11 residues. The ends lost 8 bases at V and 5 bases at J; junction bases unmatched: 2.

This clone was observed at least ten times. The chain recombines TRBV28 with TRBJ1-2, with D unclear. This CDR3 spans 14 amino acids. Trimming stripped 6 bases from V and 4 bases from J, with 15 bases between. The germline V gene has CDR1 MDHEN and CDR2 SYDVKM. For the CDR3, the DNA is TGTGCCAGCAGGTCAGGACGGACTTCCTATGGCTACACCTTC. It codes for CASRSGRTSYGYTF.

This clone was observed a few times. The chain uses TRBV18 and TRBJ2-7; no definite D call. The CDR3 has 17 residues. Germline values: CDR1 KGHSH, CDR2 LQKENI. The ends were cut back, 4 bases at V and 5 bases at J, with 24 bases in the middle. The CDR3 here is CASSLQNSPRAINEQYF. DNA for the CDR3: TGTGCCAGCTCACTTCAAAACAGTCCAAGAGCCATTAACGAGCAGTACTTC. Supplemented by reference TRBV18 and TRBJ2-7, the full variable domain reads NAGVMQNPRHLVRRRGQEARLRCSPMKGHSHVYWYRQLPEEGLKFMVYLQKENIIDESGMPKERFSAEFPKEGPSILRIQQVVRGDSAAYFCASSLQNSPRAINEQYFGPGTRLTVT.

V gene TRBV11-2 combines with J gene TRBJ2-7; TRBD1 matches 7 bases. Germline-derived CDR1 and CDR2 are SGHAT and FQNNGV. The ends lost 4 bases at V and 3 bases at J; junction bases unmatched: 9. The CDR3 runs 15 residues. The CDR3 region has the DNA TGTGCCAGCAGCTCCCCGAGACAGGGCCTCTACGAGCAGTACGTC. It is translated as CASSSPRQGLYEQYV.

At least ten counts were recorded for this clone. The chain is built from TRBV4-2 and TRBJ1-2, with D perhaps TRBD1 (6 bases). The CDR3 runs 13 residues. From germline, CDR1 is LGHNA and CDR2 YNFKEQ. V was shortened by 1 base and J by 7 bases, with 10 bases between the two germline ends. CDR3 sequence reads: CASSQGSGVGYTF. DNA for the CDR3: TGTGCCAGCAGCCAAGGGTCAGGGGTTGGCTACACCTTC.

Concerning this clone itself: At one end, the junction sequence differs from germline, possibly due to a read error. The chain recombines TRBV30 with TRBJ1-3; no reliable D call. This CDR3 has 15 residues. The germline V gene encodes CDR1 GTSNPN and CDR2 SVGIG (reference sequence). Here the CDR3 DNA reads TGCGCCTGGACGCAACGGGGAGTCTCTGGAAACACCATAAATTTT. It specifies CAWTQRGVSGNTINF.

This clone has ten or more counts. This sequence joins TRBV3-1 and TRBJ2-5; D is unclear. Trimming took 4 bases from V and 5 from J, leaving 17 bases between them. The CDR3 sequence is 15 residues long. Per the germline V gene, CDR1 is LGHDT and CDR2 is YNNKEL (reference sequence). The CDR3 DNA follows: TGTGCCAGCAGCCCACCCCCCGGCCGGTCGGAGACCCAGTACTTC. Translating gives CASSPPPGRSETQYF.

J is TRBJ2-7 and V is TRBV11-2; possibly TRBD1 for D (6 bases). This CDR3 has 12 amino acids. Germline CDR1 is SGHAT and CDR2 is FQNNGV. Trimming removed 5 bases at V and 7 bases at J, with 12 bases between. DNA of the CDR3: TGTGCCAGCAGCGCAACAGGGTGGGAGCAGTACTTC. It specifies CASSATGWEQYF.

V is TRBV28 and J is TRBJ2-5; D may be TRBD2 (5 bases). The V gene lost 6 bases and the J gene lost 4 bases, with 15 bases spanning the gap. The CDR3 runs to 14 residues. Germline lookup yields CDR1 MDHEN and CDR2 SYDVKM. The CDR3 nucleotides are TGTGCCAGCAGATGGGCCCCCGAGGGAGAGACCCAGTACTTC. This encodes CASRWAPEGETQYF.

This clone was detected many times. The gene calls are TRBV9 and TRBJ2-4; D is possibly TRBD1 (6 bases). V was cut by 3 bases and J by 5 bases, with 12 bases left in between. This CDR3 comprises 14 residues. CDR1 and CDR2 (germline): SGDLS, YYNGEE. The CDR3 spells CASSATNRENIQYF. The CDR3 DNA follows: TGTGCCAGCAGCGCTACAAACAGGGAAAACATTCAGTACTTC.

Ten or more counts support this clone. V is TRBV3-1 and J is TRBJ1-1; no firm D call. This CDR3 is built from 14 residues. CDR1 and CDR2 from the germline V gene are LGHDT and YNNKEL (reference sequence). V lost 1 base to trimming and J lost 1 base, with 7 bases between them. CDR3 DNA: TGTGCCAGCAGCCAAGCTGTCCGGAACACTGAAGCTTTCTTT. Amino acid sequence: CASSQAVRNTEAFF.

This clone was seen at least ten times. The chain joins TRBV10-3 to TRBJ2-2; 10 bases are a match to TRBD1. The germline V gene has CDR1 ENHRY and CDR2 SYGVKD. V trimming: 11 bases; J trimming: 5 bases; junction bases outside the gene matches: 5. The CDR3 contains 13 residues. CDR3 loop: CASRDRGTGELFF. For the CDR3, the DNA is TGTGCCTCCCGGGACAGGGGTACCGGGGAGCTGTTTTTT.

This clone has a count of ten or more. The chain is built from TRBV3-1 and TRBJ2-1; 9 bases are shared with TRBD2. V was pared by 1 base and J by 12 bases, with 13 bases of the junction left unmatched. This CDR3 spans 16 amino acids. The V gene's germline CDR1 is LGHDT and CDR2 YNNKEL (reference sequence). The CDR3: CASSQGGSGRRWGQFF. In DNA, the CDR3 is TGTGCCAGCAGCCAAGGGGGTAGCGGGAGAAGATGGGGGCAGTTCTTC.

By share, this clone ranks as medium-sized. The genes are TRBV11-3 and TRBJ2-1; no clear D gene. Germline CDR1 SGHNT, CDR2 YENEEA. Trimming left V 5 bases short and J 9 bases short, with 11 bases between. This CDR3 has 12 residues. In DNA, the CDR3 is TGTGCCAGCAGCCCACGGAAGGGTGAGCAGTTCTTC. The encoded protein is CASSPRKGEQFF.

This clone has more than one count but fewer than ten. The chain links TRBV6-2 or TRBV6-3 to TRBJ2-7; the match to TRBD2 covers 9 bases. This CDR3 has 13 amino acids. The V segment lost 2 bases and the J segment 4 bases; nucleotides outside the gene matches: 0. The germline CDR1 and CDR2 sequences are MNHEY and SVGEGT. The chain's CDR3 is CASSYLAGYEQYF. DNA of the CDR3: TGTGCCAGCAGTTACCTAGCGGGATACGAGCAGTACTTC.

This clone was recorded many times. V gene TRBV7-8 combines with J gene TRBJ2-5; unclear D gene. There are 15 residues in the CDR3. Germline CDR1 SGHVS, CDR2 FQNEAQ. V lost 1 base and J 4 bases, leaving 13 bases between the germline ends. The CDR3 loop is CASSLVGAQSETQYF. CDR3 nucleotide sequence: TGTGCCAGCAGCTTAGTAGGAGCTCAGTCAGAGACCCAGTACTTC.

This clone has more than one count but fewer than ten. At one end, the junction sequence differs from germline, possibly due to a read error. CDR3 loop: CASSKDAVGWETQHF. CDR3 in DNA: TGTGCCAGCAGTAAGGATGCAGTAGGGTGGGAGACCCAGCACTTC. The chain joins TRBV6-1 to TRBJ2-5, with TRBD2 as a possible D gene (5 bases). Germline V CDR1 and CDR2: MNHNS, SASEGT. The CDR3 consists of 15 residues.

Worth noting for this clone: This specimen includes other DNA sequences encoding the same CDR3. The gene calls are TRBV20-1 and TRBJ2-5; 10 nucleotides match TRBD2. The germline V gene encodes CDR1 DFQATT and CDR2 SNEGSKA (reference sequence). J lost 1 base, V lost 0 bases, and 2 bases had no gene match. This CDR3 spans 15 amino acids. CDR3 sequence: CSARDLAGGQETQYF. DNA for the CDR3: TGCAGTGCTAGAGATTTAGCGGGGGGCCAAGAGACCCAGTACTTC.

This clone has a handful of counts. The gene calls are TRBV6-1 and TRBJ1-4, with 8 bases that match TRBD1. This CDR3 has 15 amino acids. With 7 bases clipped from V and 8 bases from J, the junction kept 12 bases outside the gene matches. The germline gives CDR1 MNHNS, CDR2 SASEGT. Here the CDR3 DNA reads TGTGCCAGCACGATGGGACAGGCCATGACGGAAAAACTGTTTTTT. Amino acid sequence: CASTMGQAMTEKLFF.

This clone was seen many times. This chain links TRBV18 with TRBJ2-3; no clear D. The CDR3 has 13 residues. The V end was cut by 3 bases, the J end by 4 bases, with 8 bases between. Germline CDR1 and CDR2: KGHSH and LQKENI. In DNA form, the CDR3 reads TGTGCCAGCTCACCGACACCGGCAGATACGCAGTATTTT. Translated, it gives CASSPTPADTQYF.

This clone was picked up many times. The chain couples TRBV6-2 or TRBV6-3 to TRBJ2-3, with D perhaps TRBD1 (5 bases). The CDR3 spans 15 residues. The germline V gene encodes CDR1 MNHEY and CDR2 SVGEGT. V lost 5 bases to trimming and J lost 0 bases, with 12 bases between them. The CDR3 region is CASSTTEWSTDTQYF. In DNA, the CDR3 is TGTGCCAGCAGTACGACAGAGTGGAGCACAGATACGCAGTATTTT.

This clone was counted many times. The chain's CDR3 is CAWENLAKNIQYF. DNA for the CDR3: TGTGCCTGGGAGAACCTAGCCAAAAACATTCAGTACTTC. The chain joins TRBV30 to TRBJ2-4; D not certain. There are 13 residues in the CDR3. V lost 5 bases, J lost 0 bases, and 8 bases lay in between. Per germline, CDR1 GTSNPN and CDR2 SVGIG (reference sequence).

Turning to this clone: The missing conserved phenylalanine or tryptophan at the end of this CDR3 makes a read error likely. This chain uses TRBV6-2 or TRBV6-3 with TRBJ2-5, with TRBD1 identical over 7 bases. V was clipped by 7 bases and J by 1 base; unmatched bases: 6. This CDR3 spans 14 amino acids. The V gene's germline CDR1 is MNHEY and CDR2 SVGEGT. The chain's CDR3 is CASTMTGCQETQYS. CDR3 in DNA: TGTGCCAGCACCATGACAGGGTGCCAAGAGACCCAGTACTCC.

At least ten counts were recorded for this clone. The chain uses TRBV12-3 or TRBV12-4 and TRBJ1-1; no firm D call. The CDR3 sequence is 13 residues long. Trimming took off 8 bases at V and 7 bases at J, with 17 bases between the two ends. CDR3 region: CASLVFPFLEAFF. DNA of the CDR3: TGTGCCAGCTTAGTCTTTCCTTTTCTTGAAGCTTTCTTT.

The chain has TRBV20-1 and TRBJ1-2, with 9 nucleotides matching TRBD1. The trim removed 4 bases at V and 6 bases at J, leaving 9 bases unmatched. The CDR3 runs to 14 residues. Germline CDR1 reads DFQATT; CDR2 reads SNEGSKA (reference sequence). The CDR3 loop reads CSATDTGQGNGYTF. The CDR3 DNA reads TGCAGTGCTACGGACACGGGACAGGGAAATGGCTACACCTTC.